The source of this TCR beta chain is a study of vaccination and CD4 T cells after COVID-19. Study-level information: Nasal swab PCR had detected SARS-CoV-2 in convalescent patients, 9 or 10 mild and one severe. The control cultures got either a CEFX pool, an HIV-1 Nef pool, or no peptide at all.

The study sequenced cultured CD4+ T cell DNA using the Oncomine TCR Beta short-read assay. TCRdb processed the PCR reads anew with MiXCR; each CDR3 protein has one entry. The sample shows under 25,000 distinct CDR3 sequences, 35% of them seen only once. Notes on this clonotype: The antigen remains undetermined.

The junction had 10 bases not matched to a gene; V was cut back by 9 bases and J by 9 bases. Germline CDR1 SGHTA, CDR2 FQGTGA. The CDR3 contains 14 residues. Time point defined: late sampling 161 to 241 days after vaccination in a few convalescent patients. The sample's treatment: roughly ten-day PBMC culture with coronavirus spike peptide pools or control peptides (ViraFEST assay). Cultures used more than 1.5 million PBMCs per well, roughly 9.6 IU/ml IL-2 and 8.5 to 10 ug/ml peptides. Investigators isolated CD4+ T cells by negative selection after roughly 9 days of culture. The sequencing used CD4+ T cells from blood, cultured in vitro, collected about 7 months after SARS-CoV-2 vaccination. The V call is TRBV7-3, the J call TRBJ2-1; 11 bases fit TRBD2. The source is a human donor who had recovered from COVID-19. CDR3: CASSSGRITSEQFF. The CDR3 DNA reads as TGTGCCAGTTCTAGCGGGAGGATCACCAGTGAGCAGTTCTTC.